These 28 T cell receptor beta chains originate from one sample sequenced in a study of shared clonotypes between healthy human individuals. Only in-frame clones appear in the TCRdb table, and some are missing; sequencing was by immunoSEQ multiplex PCR. The sample holds roughly 2 million clones; 85% to 95% are singletons and the top ten take under 0.15%. Sequenced input: naive CD4+ T cells sorted from blood. The subset here: CD45RA+ positively selected. The receptors were sampled from a man in his late teens or twenties in good health.

The chain joins TRBV7-9 to TRBJ2-3, with TRBD2 identical over 13 bases. Germline V CDR1 and CDR2: SEHNR, FQNEAQ (reference sequence). The CDR3 spans 17 residues. The J segment lost 0 bases and the V segment lost 5 bases, leaving 5 bases of the junction unmatched. For the CDR3, the DNA is TGTGCCAGCAGCCCAGGGACTAGCGGGGCTAGCACAGATACGCAGTATTTT. Protein product: CASSPGTSGASTDTQYF.

CDR3 DNA: TGCGCCAGCAGCTTGATCGGGGGGGTTCCCTACGAGCAGTACTTC. The encoded protein is CASSLIGGVPYEQYF. V usage is TRBV5-1 and J usage is TRBJ2-7; 8 bases line up with TRBD2. This CDR3 has 15 amino acids. Germline lookup yields CDR1 SGHRS and CDR2 YFSETQ. Trimming at V came to 1 base and at J to 2 bases, leaving 5 bases not matched to a gene.

This sequence joins TRBV5-1 and TRBJ1-1; perhaps TRBD1 as D (5 bases). This CDR3 has 17 amino acids. Germline V gives CDR1 SGHRS, CDR2 YFSETQ. V was clipped by 1 base and J by 0 bases, with 16 bases between them. CDR3 protein: CASSLPQRQSLNTEAFF. The CDR3 DNA is TGCGCCAGCAGCTTGCCCCAGAGACAGAGTCTGAACACTGAAGCTTTCTTT. The full variable domain, in which reference TRBV5-1 and TRBJ1-1 provide the parts outside the CDR3, is KAGVTQTPRYLIKTRGQQVTLSCSPISGHRSVSWYQQTPGQGLQFLFEYFSETQRNKGNFPGRFSGRQFSNSRSEMNVSTLELGDSALYLCASSLPQRQSLNTEAFFGQGTRLTVV.

The CDR3, as DNA: TGTGCCAGCGCCCGGGACGGGATGTACAATGAGCAGTTCTTC. It is translated as CASARDGMYNEQFF. The chain carries TRBV9 and TRBJ2-1; D may correspond to TRBD1 or TRBD2 (5 bases each). Germline assignment: CDR1 SGDLS and CDR2 YYNGEE. The ends were cut back, 7 bases at V and 4 bases at J, with 15 bases in the middle. CDR3 length equals 14 residues. Complete variable domain (other parts from reference TRBV9 and TRBJ2-1): DSGVTQTPKHLITATGQRVTLRCSPRSGDLSVYWYQQSLDQGLQFLIQYYNGEERAKGNILERFSAQQFPDLHSELNLSSLELGDSALYFCASARDGMYNEQFFGPGTRLTVL.

The V gene is TRBV5-1, the J gene TRBJ1-5, with a possible D match to TRBD1 (5 bases). Germline-derived CDR1 and CDR2 are SGHRS and YFSETQ. V lost 4 bases and J lost 4, with 15 bases in between. This CDR3 contains 15 residues. The CDR3: CASSPGPWSNQPQHF. DNA of the CDR3: TGCGCCAGCAGCCCGGGACCTTGGTCGAATCAGCCCCAGCATTTT.

The rearrangement links TRBV28 to TRBJ1-3; tentatively, D is TRBD1 (5 bases). The CDR3 sequence is 14 residues long. CDR1 and CDR2 from the germline V gene are MDHEN and SYDVKM. V lost 8 bases and J lost 0, with 11 bases in between. CDR3 sequence: CASRQQFSGNTIYF. In DNA form, the CDR3 reads TGTGCCAGCCGACAGCAATTCTCTGGAAACACCATATATTTT.

The chain employs TRBV6-5 and TRBJ2-7; D might be TRBD2 (5 bases). This CDR3 has 15 amino acids. The V and J ends lost 6 bases and 0 bases respectively, with 15 bases between them. Germline values: CDR1 MNHEY, CDR2 SVGAGI. The CDR3 DNA is TGTGCCAGCAGACTAGGACCGAATCCCTCCTACGAGCAGTACTTC. Protein product: CASRLGPNPSYEQYF.

Remarks on this clone: Other DNA variants within this sample encode the same CDR3. The rearrangement joins TRBV7-9 to TRBJ2-3; D call uncertain. CDR3 length: 12 amino acids. V lost 3 bases, J lost 14 bases, and 15 bases lay in between. Germline V CDR1 and CDR2: SEHNR, FQNEAQ (reference sequence). In DNA form, the CDR3 reads TGTGCCAGCAGCTTTCTCAGTGGGTACCGGTATTTT. Translating gives CASSFLSGYRYF. Drawing the rest from reference TRBV7-9 and TRBJ2-3, the complete variable domain is DTGVSQNPRHKITKRGQNVTFRCDPISEHNRLYWYRQTLGQGPEFLTYFQNEAQLEKSRLLSDRFSAERPKGSFSTLEIQRTEQGDSAMYLCASSFLSGYRYFGPGTRLTVL.

This clone was seen only a few times. The J gene is TRBJ1-6, the V gene TRBV5-1; D not certain. Trimming removed 0 bases at V and 5 bases at J, with 9 bases between. The CDR3 has 15 amino acids. Per the germline V gene, CDR1 is SGHRS and CDR2 is YFSETQ. CDR3 nucleotide sequence: TGCGCCAGCAGCTTGGGACACGATAATAATTCACCCCTCCACTTT. Protein product: CASSLGHDNNSPLHF.

This chain uses TRBV2 with TRBJ1-1; 12 bases fit TRBD1. CDR3 size: 16 residues. The V gene's germline CDR1 is SNHLY and CDR2 FYNNEI. The ends lost 5 bases at V and 5 bases at J; junction bases unmatched: 9. CDR3 in amino acids: CASSRDRGLIVTEAFF. DNA of the CDR3: TGTGCCAGCAGTCGGGACAGGGGGCTGATTGTAACTGAAGCTTTCTTT.

The genes are TRBV13 and TRBJ2-2; tentative D call: TRBD1 (6 bases). The CDR3 spans 14 residues. The germline gives CDR1 PRHDT, CDR2 FYEKMQ (reference sequence). V dropped 2 bases and J dropped 4 bases, with 8 bases sitting between them. The CDR3 DNA reads as TGTGCCAGCAGCTTAACAGGGTTCACCGGGGAGCTGTTTTTT. Its protein product is CASSLTGFTGELFF.

V usage is TRBV28 and J usage is TRBJ1-4, with a tentative D call TRBD1 (5 bases). The germline V gene has CDR1 MDHEN and CDR2 SYDVKM. The CDR3 length is 14 residues. V shed 2 bases and J shed 7 bases, with 11 bases lying between them. Here the CDR3 DNA reads TGTGCCAGCAGTTTAGGGGGATGGGGTGAAAAACTGTTTTTT. Its translation: CASSLGGWGEKLFF.

The chain recombines TRBV6-6 with TRBJ1-5, with D unclear. Germline CDR1 reads MNHNY; CDR2 reads SVGAGI (reference sequence). The CDR3 is made up of 15 amino acids. The ends were cut back, 8 bases at V and 6 bases at J, with 20 bases in the middle. For the CDR3, the DNA is TGTGCCAGCGACCCAGGACTGTCCGGCACTCAGCCCCAGCATTTT. It specifies CASDPGLSGTQPQHF.

The chain links TRBV6-1 to TRBJ1-6; possible D gene TRBD1, 6 bases. The CDR3 extends over 16 amino acids. Trimming removed 2 bases at V and 9 bases at J, with 17 bases between. Germline CDR1 MNHNS, CDR2 SASEGT. CDR3 coding DNA: TGTGCCAGCAGTGAAATGGTTGGCGGGGGCGGTTCACCCCTCCACTTT. Translation gives CASSEMVGGGGSPLHF.

The chain links TRBV7-9 to TRBJ2-1, with 11 bases lining up with TRBD2. The V gene's germline CDR1 is SEHNR and CDR2 FQNEAQ (reference sequence). This CDR3 is built from 17 residues. The trim removed 3 bases at V and 3 bases at J, leaving 7 bases unmatched. The CDR3 DNA sequence: TGTGCCAGCAGCTTTTTACTCGGGACTAGCGGCTACAATGAGCAGTTCTTC. Amino acids: CASSFLLGTSGYNEQFF. The full variable domain, rest sourced from reference TRBV7-9 and TRBJ2-1, is DTGVSQNPRHKITKRGQNVTFRCDPISEHNRLYWYRQTLGQGPEFLTYFQNEAQLEKSRLLSDRFSAERPKGSFSTLEIQRTEQGDSAMYLCASSFLLGTSGYNEQFFGPGTRLTVL.

V usage is TRBV19 and J usage is TRBJ2-2; a possible D gene is TRBD1 (5 bases). Germline CDR1 LNHDA, CDR2 SQIVND (reference sequence). The ends were cut back, 8 bases at V and 0 bases at J, with 13 bases in the middle. The CDR3 loop spans 15 amino acids. The CDR3 region has the DNA TGTGCCAGTGGTCCTCTGACAGCGAACACCGGGGAGCTGTTTTTT. This gives the protein CASGPLTANTGELFF.

The chain has TRBV12-5 and TRBJ2-3; a possible D gene is TRBD1 (6 bases). Trimming cost V 4 bases and J 8 bases, with 13 bases left between them. The CDR3 is 13 amino acids. Per germline, CDR1 LGHNT and CDR2 FRNRAP. Here the CDR3 DNA reads TGTGCTAGTGGTTCCGAGACAGGACTTACGCAGTATTTT. Translated: CASGSETGLTQYF.

With regard to this clone: Other DNA sequences in this sample translate to the same CDR3. This chain connects TRBV18 to TRBJ2-7; 8 bases are a match to TRBD2. In germline, CDR1 is KGHSH, CDR2 LQKENI. V dropped 3 bases and J dropped 2; count of bases not matched to a gene: 3. The CDR3 consists of 14 residues. The CDR3 is CASSPGRGTYEQYF. DNA for the CDR3: TGTGCCAGCTCACCCGGGAGGGGAACCTACGAGCAGTACTTC.

This sequence joins TRBV27 and TRBJ2-1; weak D call: TRBD1 (6 bases). The CDR3 runs 14 residues. Per the germline V gene, CDR1 is MNHEY and CDR2 is SMNVEV (reference sequence). Trimming took 6 bases from V and 4 from J, leaving 13 bases between them. The CDR3 loop reads CASSAGVVYNEQFF. The DNA of the CDR3 is TGTGCCAGCAGCGCAGGGGTAGTATACAATGAGCAGTTCTTC.

The gene calls are TRBV6-1 and TRBJ2-7; D may correspond to TRBD1 or TRBD2 (6 bases each). The CDR3 spans 15 residues. Trimming shortened V by 4 bases and J by 3 bases, and 16 bases separated the two germline ends. CDR1 and CDR2 from the germline V gene are MNHNS and SASEGT. This chain's CDR3 is CASSGRGVDLYEQYF. The CDR3 DNA reads TGTGCCAGCAGTGGGAGGGGGGTGGACCTCTACGAGCAGTACTTC.

In regard to this clone: The same CDR3 arises from other DNA sequences in this sample as well. The gene calls are TRBV18 and TRBJ2-7; 9 bases map to TRBD1. The CDR3 is 15 amino acids. Germline values: CDR1 KGHSH, CDR2 LQKENI. Unmatched junction bases numbered 5, after V lost 3 bases and J lost 2 bases. The CDR3 sequence: CASSPGQGSPYEQYF. CDR3 in DNA: TGTGCCAGCTCACCGGGACAGGGCAGCCCCTACGAGCAGTACTTC.

This sequence joins TRBV25-1 and TRBJ1-6; D gene unclear. Per germline, CDR1 MGHDK and CDR2 SYGVNS. Trimming took off 6 bases at V and 0 bases at J, with 9 bases between the two ends. The CDR3 totals 15 residues. The CDR3 region is CASRSMASYNSPLHF. DNA for the CDR3: TGTGCCAGCAGGTCAATGGCCTCCTATAATTCACCCCTCCACTTT.

The V and J genes are TRBV6-1 and TRBJ1-4, with 7 positions matching TRBD1. The CDR3 loop spans 13 amino acids. Looked up from germline, CDR1 is MNHNS and CDR2 is SASEGT. Losses at the gene ends were 6 bases for V and 4 bases for J; bases not matched to a gene: 2. In nucleotides, the CDR3 is TGTGCCAGCAGCAACAGGGGTAATGAAAAACTGTTTTTT. Its translation: CASSNRGNEKLFF.

The V call is TRBV6-5, the J call TRBJ1-6; the D is unclear. CDR1 MNHEY and CDR2 SVGAGI come from the germline V gene. The CDR3 totals 14 residues. Deletions cut 6 bases from V and 5 bases from J, with 11 bases between. The CDR3 coding sequence is TGTGCCAGCAGCCGGGGTAGAAATAATTCACCCCTCCACTTT. Its protein is CASSRGRNNSPLHF.

The table lists this clone with a count of one. The chain employs TRBV18 and TRBJ1-6; 11 bases match TRBD1. With 4 bases clipped from V and 10 bases from J, the junction kept 3 bases outside the gene matches. Germline lookup yields CDR1 KGHSH and CDR2 LQKENI. The CDR3 covers 14 residues. The CDR3 nucleotides read TGTGCCAGCTCACAGGGACAGGGGGACTCACCCCTCCACTTT. As protein: CASSQGQGDSPLHF.

J is TRBJ1-6 and V is TRBV29-1, with a weak D call TRBD1 (5 bases). Germline CDR1 SQVTM, CDR2 ANQGSEA. CDR3 size: 13 residues. The V gene lost 7 bases and the J gene lost 7 bases, with 14 bases spanning the gap. CDR3 residues: CSAAGGPNSPLHF. CDR3 nucleotides: TGCAGCGCCGCTGGGGGTCCCAATTCACCCCTCCACTTT.

The chain joins TRBV5-4 to TRBJ1-3; D is perhaps TRBD1 (5 bases). The CDR3 contains 14 residues. Germline values: CDR1 SGHNT, CDR2 YYREEE (reference sequence). Trimming took off 5 bases at V and 2 bases at J, with 11 bases between the two ends. CDR3 amino acids: CASRRREAGNTIYF. In DNA, the CDR3 is TGTGCCAGCAGACGCAGGGAGGCTGGAAACACCATATATTTT.

V is TRBV19 and J is TRBJ1-2, with TRBD1 matching 11 bases. Germline values: CDR1 LNHDA, CDR2 SQIVND (reference sequence). V lost 11 bases and J lost 4; bases outside the gene matches: 9. The CDR3 contains 14 residues. For the CDR3, the DNA is TGTGCCTCGGGACAGGGGGTGTATAGCTATGGCTACACCTTC. Amino acid sequence: CASGQGVYSYGYTF. The whole variable domain, remainder taken from reference TRBV19 and TRBJ1-2, is DGGITQSPKYLFRKEGQNVTLSCEQNLNHDAMYWYRQDPGQGLRLIYYSQIVNDFQKGDIAEGYSVSREKKESFPLTVTSAQKNPTAFYLCASGQGVYSYGYTFGSGTRLTVV.